The 11 T cell receptor beta chains below come from one sample, sequenced in a study of T cell responses to AZD1222 COVID-19 vaccine. Profiling relied on immunoSEQ multiplex PCR, and the TCRdb table lists in-frame clones only, not all of them. In the table there are some 180,000 clones, roughly nine tenths of which are singletons. Specimen: peripheral blood, collected 28 days after the second AZD1222 dose. The receptor source for this set is an adult who received the AZD1222 COVID-19 vaccine.

This clone was recorded once. V is TRBV5-1 and J is TRBJ1-6; 8 bases are shared with TRBD1. The V gene end was trimmed by 4 bases and the J gene end by 13 bases; junction bases not matched to a gene: 10. The germline gives CDR1 SGHRS, CDR2 YFSETQ. The CDR3 has 14 amino acids. As DNA, the CDR3 is TGCGCCAGCAGCCTTTCTGGACAGGGTAATCCCCTCCACTTT. As protein: CASSLSGQGNPLHF.

This rearrangement joins TRBV2 to TRBJ2-3; D is perhaps TRBD2 (6 bases). There are 14 residues in the CDR3. The germline V and J ends were trimmed by 7 bases and 1 base, with 12 bases remaining between them. Germline V gene lookup returns CDR1 SNHLY and CDR2 FYNNEI. In nucleotides, the CDR3 is TGTGCCAGCAAGCGGGTCCGTGGCACAGATACGCAGTATTTT. Residues: CASKRVRGTDTQYF.

V and J are TRBV7-9 and TRBJ1-5; D call uncertain. V was cut by 5 bases and J by 11 bases, with 13 bases left in between. Germline assignment: CDR1 SEHNR and CDR2 FQNEAQ (reference sequence). The CDR3 is 12 amino acids. CDR3 sequence reads: CASSPSGGSQHF. The CDR3 DNA reads as TGTGCCAGCAGCCCCAGTGGTGGGTCCCAGCATTTT. Full variable domain (rest looked up from reference TRBV7-9 and TRBJ1-5): DTGVSQNPRHKITKRGQNVTFRCDPISEHNRLYWYRQTLGQGPEFLTYFQNEAQLEKSRLLSDRFSAERPKGSFSTLEIQRTEQGDSAMYLCASSPSGGSQHFGDGTRLSIL.

The rearrangement links TRBV9 to TRBJ2-7; no firm D call. Trimming took off 0 bases at V and 5 bases at J, with 0 bases between the two ends. The germline V gene has CDR1 SGDLS and CDR2 YYNGEE. The CDR3 totals 10 residues. CDR3 in amino acids: CASSVDEQYF. The CDR3 DNA is TGTGCCAGCAGCGTAGACGAGCAGTACTTC. The full variable domain, its missing parts supplied by reference TRBV9 and TRBJ2-7, is DSGVTQTPKHLITATGQRVTLRCSPRSGDLSVYWYQQSLDQGLQFLIQYYNGEERAKGNILERFSAQQFPDLHSELNLSSLELGDSALYFCASSVDEQYFGPGTRLTVT.

The V and J genes are TRBV20-1 and TRBJ2-3, with D unclear. The CDR3 consists of 11 residues. CDR1 is DFQATT, CDR2 SNEGSKA, per germline (reference sequence). V was cut by 2 bases and J by 6 bases, with 6 bases left in between. DNA of the CDR3: TGCAGTGCTAGATCTGTGGATACGCAGTATTTT. Its protein is CSARSVDTQYF.

This chain's CDR3 is CASSYSRQGRTDTQYF. Written as DNA, the CDR3 is TGTGCCAGCAGTTACTCGAGACAGGGACGCACAGATACGCAGTATTTT. The chain employs TRBV6-5 and TRBJ2-3; 7 positions agree with TRBD1. CDR1 MNHEY and CDR2 SVGAGI come from the germline V gene. CDR3 length equals 16 residues. V dropped 0 bases and J dropped 1; count of bases not matched to a gene: 4.

The chain links TRBV5-8 to TRBJ2-5; 10 bases are shared with TRBD1. Germline loops: CDR1 SGHTS, CDR2 YDEGEE. Trimming at V came to 4 bases and at J to 2 bases, leaving 5 bases not matched to a gene. This CDR3 is 15 amino acids long. CDR3 sequence (DNA): TGTGCCAGCAGCCGGACAGGGGGTTATCAAGAGACCCAGTACTTC. Its protein is CASSRTGGYQETQYF.

The genes are TRBV7-4 and TRBJ1-5; D gene unclear. This CDR3 has 17 residues. Germline CDR1 SGHVT, CDR2 SQSDAQ. V was trimmed by 4 bases and J by 0 bases, leaving 16 bases between them. The CDR3 region has the DNA TGTGCCAGCAGCTCGTGCCGGTATGGGTATAGCAATCAGCCCCAGCATTTT. Residues: CASSSCRYGYSNQPQHF.

This chain links TRBV7-9 with TRBJ1-1; a possible D gene is TRBD1 (5 bases). V was clipped by 5 bases and J by 5 bases, with 18 bases between them. The CDR3 is 15 residues long. Germline V lookup: CDR1 SEHNR, CDR2 FQNEAQ (reference sequence). CDR3 amino acids: CASSPRMIGGTEAFF. For the CDR3, the DNA is TGTGCCAGCAGCCCCCGTATGATTGGGGGAACTGAAGCTTTCTTT. Full variable domain (remainder filled in from reference TRBV7-9 and TRBJ1-1): DTGVSQNPRHKITKRGQNVTFRCDPISEHNRLYWYRQTLGQGPEFLTYFQNEAQLEKSRLLSDRFSAERPKGSFSTLEIQRTEQGDSAMYLCASSPRMIGGTEAFFGQGTRLTVV.

The CDR3 nucleotides are TGTGCCAGCAGCACCCGACAGGGGGCCAATCAGCCCCAGCATTTT. It encodes CASSTRQGANQPQHF. The V and J genes are TRBV7-2 and TRBJ1-5; TRBD1 matches 10 bases. The CDR3 has 15 amino acids. Germline loops: CDR1 SGHTA, CDR2 FQGNSA. Losses at the gene ends were 5 bases for V and 3 bases for J; bases not matched to a gene: 4. Based on the CDR3 plus reference TRBV7-2 and TRBJ1-5, the full variable domain is GAGVSQSPSNKVTEKGKDVELRCDPISGHTALYWYRQSLGQGLEFLIYFQGNSAPDKSGLPSDRFSAERTGGSVSTLTIQRTQQEDSAVYLCASSTRQGANQPQHFGDGTRLSIL.

This chain joins TRBV6-5 and TRBJ2-2; 10 nucleotides align to TRBD1. J was trimmed by 3 bases and V by 7 bases; bases with no gene match: 5. The CDR3 sequence is 15 residues long. Germline values: CDR1 MNHEY, CDR2 SVGAGI. The CDR3 DNA reads as TGTGCCAGCAACACCGGGACAGGGGACACCGGGGAGCTGTTTTTT. Its protein is CASNTGTGDTGELFF.